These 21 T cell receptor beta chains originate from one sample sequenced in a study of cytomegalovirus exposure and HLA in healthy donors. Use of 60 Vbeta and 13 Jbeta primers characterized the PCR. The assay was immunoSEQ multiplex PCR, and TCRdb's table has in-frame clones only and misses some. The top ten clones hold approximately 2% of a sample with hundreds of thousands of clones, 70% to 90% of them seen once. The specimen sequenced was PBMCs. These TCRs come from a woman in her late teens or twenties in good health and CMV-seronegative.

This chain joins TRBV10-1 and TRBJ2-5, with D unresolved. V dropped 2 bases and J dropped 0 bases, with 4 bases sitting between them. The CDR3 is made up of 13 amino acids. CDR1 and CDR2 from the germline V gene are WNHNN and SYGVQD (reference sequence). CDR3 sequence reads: CASSEGHQETQYF. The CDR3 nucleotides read TGCGCCAGCAGTGAGGGGCACCAAGAGACCCAGTACTTC.

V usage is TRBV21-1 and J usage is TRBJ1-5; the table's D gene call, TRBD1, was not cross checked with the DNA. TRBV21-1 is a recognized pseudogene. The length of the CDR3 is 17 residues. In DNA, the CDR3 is TGTGCCAGCAGCAGAAAAATGGGGACAGCTCGTGATCAGCCCCAGCATTTT. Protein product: CASSRKMGTARDQPQHF.

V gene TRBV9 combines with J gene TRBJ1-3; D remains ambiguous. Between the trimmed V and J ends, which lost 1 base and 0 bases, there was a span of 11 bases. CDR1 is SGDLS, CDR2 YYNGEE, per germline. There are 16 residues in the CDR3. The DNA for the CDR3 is TGTGCCAGCAGCGTAAGCGACGGAGTCTCTGGAAACACCATATATTTT. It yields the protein CASSVSDGVSGNTIYF.

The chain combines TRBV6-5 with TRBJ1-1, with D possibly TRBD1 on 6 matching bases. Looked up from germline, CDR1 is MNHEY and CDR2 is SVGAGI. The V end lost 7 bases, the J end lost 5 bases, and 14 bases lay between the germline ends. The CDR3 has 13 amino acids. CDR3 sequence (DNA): TGTGCCAGCATTTCGGACAGTACTACTGAAGCTTTCTTT. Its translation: CASISDSTTEAFF.

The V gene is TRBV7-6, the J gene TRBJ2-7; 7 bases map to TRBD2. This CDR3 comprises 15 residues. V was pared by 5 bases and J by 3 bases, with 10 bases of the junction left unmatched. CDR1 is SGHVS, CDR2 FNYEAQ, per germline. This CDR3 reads CASSNSGSGGYEQYF. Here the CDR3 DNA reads TGTGCCAGCAGCAATAGCGGGTCGGGGGGCTACGAGCAGTACTTC. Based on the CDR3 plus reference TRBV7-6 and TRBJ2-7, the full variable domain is GAGVSQSPRYKVTKRGQDVALRCDPISGHVSLYWYRQALGQGPEFLTYFNYEAQQDKSGLPNDRFSAERPEGSISTLTIQRTEQRDSAMYRCASSNSGSGGYEQYFGPGTRLTVT.

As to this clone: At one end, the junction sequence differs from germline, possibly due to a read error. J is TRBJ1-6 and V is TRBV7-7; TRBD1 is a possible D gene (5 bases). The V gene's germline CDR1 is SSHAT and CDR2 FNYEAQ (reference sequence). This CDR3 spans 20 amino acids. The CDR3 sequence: CASSLVFGGDRHAVGSPLHF. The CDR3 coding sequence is TGTGCTAGCAGCTTAGTATTCGGGGGGGACCGCCATGCTGTGGGTTCACCCCTCCACTTT.

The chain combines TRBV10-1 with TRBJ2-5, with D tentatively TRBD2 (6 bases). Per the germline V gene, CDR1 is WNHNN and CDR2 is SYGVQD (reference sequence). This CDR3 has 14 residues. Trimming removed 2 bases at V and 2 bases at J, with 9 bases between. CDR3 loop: CASSEGGIQETQYF. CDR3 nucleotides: TGCGCCAGCAGTGAGGGGGGGATACAAGAGACCCAGTACTTC.

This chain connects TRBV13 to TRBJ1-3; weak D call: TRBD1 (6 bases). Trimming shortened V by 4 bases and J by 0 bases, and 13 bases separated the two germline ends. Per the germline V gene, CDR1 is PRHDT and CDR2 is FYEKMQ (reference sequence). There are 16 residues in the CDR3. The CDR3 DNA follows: TGTGCCAGCAGCTCCCTCAGGGGAGTCTCTGGAAACACCATATATTTT. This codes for CASSSLRGVSGNTIYF.

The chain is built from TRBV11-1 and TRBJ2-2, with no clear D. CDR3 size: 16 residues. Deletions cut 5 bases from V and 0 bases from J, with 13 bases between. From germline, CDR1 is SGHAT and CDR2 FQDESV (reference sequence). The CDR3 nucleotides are TGTGCCAGCAGCCCATTCGCGGCGACGAACACCGGGGAGCTGTTTTTT. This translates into CASSPFAATNTGELFF.

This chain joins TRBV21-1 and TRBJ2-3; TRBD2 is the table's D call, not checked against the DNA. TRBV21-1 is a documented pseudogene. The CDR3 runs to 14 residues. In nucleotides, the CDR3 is TGTGCCAGCAGCCTGACTGGAGGAATGGATACGCAGTATTTT. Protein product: CASSLTGGMDTQYF.

The CDR3 region has the DNA TGTGCCAGCAGCTTAGAGGGGGGGGCTAGCGGGCGCGGCGGCGAGCAGTACTTC. It translates to CASSLEGGASGRGGEQYF. The V call is TRBV11-2, the J call TRBJ2-7, with TRBD2 identical over 8 bases. Germline lookup yields CDR1 SGHAT and CDR2 FQNNGV. Germline trimming cut 0 bases from V and 6 bases from J; bases unmatched to any gene: 16. The CDR3 runs to 18 residues.

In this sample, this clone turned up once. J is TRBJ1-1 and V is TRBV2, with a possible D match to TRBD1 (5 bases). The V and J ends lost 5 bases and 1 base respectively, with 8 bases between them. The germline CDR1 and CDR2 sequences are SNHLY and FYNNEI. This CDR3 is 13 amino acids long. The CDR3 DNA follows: TGTGCCAGCAGTTCGACAGAGAACACTGAAGCTTTCTTT. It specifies CASSSTENTEAFF.

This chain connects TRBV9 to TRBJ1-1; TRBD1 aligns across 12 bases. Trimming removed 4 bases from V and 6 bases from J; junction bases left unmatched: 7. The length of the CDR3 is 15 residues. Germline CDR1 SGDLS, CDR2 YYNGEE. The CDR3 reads CASSQGDRGLSEAFF. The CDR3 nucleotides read TGTGCCAGCAGCCAGGGGGACAGGGGGCTTTCTGAAGCTTTCTTT.

CDR3 bases: TGCAGCGTTGAAGAGGCTATTGAGGTTTATGGCTACACCTTC. It specifies CSVEEAIEVYGYTF. This rearrangement joins TRBV29-1 to TRBJ1-2; no reliable D call. V lost 0 bases to trimming and J lost 5 bases, with 13 bases between them. There are 14 residues in the CDR3. The germline gives CDR1 SQVTM, CDR2 ANQGSEA.

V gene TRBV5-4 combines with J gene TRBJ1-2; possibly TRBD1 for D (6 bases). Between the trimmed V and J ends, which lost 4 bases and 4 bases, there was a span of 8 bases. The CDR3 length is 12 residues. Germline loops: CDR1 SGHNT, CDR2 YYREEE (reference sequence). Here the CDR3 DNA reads TGTGCCAGCAGCGGGGGCCCCTATGGCTACACCTTC. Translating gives CASSGGPYGYTF.

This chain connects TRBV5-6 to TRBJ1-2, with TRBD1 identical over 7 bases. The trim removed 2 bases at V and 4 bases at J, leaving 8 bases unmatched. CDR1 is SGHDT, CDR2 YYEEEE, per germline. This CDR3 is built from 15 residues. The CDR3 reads CASSFSHAGGYGYTF. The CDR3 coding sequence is TGTGCCAGCAGCTTCTCTCACGCAGGGGGCTATGGCTACACCTTC.

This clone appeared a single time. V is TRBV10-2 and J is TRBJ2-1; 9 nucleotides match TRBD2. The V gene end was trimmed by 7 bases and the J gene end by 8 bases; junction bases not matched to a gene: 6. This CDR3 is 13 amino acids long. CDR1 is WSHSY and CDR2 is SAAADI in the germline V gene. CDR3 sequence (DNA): TGCGCCAGCACGGCGGGGGGGCCTTATGAGCAGTTCTTC. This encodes CASTAGGPYEQFF.

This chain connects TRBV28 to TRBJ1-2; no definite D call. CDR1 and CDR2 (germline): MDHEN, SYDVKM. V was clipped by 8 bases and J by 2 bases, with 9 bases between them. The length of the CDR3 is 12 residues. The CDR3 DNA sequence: TGTGCCAGCTCGACGGAGAACTATGGCTACACCTTC. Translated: CASSTENYGYTF.

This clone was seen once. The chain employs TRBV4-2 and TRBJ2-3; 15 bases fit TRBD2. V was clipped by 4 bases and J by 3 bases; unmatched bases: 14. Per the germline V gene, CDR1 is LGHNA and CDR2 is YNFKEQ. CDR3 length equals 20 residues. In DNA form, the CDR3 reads TGTGCCAGCAGCCCCCGGACTAGCGGGGGGGCCCTGGGGAATACAGATACGCAGTATTTT. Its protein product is CASSPRTSGGALGNTDTQYF.

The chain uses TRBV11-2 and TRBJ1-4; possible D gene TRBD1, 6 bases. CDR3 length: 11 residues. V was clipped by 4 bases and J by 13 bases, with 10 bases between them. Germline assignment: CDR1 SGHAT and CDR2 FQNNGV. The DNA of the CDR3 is TGTGCCAGCAGCTCAGGGGTACGACTGTTTTTT. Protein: CASSSGVRLFF. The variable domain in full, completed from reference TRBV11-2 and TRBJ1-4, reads EAGVAQSPRYKIIEKRQSVAFWCNPISGHATLYWYQQILGQGPKLLIQFQNNGVVDDSQLPKDRFSAERLKGVDSTLKIQPAKLEDSAVYLCASSSGVRLFFGSGTQLSVL.

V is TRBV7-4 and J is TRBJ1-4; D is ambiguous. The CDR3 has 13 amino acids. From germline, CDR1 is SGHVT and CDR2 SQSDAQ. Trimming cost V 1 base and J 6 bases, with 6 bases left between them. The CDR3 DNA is TGTGCCAGCAGCTTAGGGCGGGATGAAAAACTGTTTTTT. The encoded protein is CASSLGRDEKLFF.